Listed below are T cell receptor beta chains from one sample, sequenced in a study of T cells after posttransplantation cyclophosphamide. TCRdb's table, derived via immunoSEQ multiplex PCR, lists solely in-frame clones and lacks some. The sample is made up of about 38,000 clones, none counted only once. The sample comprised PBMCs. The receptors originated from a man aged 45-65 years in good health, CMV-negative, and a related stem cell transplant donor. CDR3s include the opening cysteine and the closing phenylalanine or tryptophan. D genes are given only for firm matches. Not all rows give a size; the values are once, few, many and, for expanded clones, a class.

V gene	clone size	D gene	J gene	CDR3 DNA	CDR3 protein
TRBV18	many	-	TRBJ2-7	TGTGCCAGCTCAGCCGACTCCGAGCAGTACTTC	CASSADSEQYF
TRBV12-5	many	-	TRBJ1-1	TGTGCTAGTGGTTTGTGGACGGGAAACCCTGAAGCTTTCTTT	CASGLWTGNPEAFF
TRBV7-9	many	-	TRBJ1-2	TGTGCCAGCAGCTCATGGACAGTTTCTAACTATGGCTACACCTTC	CASSSWTVSNYGYTF
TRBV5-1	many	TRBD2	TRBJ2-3	TGCGCCAGCAGCGGACTAGCGGGAGGGAGGCCAGATACGCAGTATTTT	CASSGLAGGRPDTQYF
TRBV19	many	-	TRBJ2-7	TGTGCCAGTAGACCCAGGCTCGACGGCGAGCAGTACTTC	CASRPRLDGEQYF
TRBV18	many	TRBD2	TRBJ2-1	TGTGCCAGCTCACCTACAGCGGGGACTAGCTCCTACAATGAGCAGTTCTTC	CASSPTAGTSSYNEQFF
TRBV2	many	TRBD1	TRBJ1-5	TGTGCCAGCAACGGGGCAGGGGGCCGTCAGCCCCAGCATTTT	CASNGAGGRQPQHF
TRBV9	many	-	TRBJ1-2	TGTGCCAGCAGCCCCGAAGGAGGACCTCTCTATGGCTACACCTTC	CASSPEGGPLYGYTF
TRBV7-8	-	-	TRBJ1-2	TGTGCCAGCAGCCAGGGCCATGGCTATGGCTACACCTTC	CASSQGHGYGYTF
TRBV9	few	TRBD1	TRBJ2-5	TGTGCCAGCAGCGTAGGTGACAGGGGAGTTGAGACCCAGTACTTC	CASSVGDRGVETQYF
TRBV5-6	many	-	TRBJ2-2	TGTGCCAGCAGCTTGGGGTGGGCTGGCACCGGGGAGCTGTTTTTT	CASSLGWAGTGELFF
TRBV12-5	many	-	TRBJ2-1	TGTGCTAGTGGTTCCGGCCTTCGAGGGCTGGGAGAGCAGTTCTTC	CASGSGLRGLGEQFF
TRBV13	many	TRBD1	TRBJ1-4	TGTGCCAGCAGCTTCGGGACAGGGGATGAAAAACTGTTTTTT	CASSFGTGDEKLFF
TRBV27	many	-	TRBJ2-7	TGTGCCAGCAGTTTGGTCATAGCATCGGGCGAGCAGTACTTC	CASSLVIASGEQYF
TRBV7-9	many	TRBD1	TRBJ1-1	TGTGCCAGCAGGCCTACAGGGGGCCCCGCTGAAGCTTTCTTT	CASRPTGGPAEAFF
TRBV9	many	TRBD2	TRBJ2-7	TGTGCCAGCAGCGTAGAGACTAGCGGTCCCTACGAGCAGTACTTC	CASSVETSGPYEQYF
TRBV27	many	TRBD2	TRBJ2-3	TGTGCCAGCAGTTCGGTCGTGGCGGGGGGAGATACGCAGTATTTT	CASSSVVAGGDTQYF
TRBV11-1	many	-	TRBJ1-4	TGTGCCAGCAGCCGCCTACAGGGTCCTAATGAAAAACTGTTTTTT	CASSRLQGPNEKLFF
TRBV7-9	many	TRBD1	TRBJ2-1	TGTGCCAGCAGCTTAGCGCTATGGGGACAGGGAGACAATGAGCAGTTCTTC	CASSLALWGQGDNEQFF
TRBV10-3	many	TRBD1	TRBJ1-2	TGTGCCATCAGTGAATGGGACAGGGATTATGGCTACACCTTC	CAISEWDRDYGYTF
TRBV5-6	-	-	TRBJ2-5	TGTGCCAGCAGCTTCTGGGAGAGAGAGACCCAGTACTTC	CASSFWERETQYF
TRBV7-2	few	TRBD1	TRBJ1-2	TGTGCCAGCAGCCCCAGGGGGCCCTTAGGTTATGGCTACACCTTC	CASSPRGPLGYGYTF
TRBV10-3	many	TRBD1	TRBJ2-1	TGTGCCATCAGCACAGGGGGGAATGAGCAGTTCTTC	CAISTGGNEQFF
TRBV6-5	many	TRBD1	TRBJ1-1	TGTGCCAGCCAACAGGGGGGCCGCACTGAAGCTTTCTTT	CASQQGGRTEAFF
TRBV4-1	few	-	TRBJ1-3	TGCGCCAGCAGCCCCGTTTTGTGGTTTAGCTCTGGAAACACCATATATTTT	CASSPVLWFSSGNTIYF
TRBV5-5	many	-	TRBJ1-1	TGTGCCAGCAGTAATTTCTACTCGACAATCGAAGCTTTCTTT	CASSNFYSTIEAFF
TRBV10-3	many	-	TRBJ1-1	TGTGCCACCAGGAGATTGGAGGGAGGCACTGAAGCTTTCTTT	CATRRLEGGTEAFF
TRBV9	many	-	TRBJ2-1	TGTGCCAGCAGCCTCTCGGGATCCTACAATGAGCAGTTCTTC	CASSLSGSYNEQFF
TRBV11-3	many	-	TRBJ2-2	TGTGCCAGCAGCTTATTCGAACAGGCCGGGGAGCTGTTTTTT	CASSLFEQAGELFF
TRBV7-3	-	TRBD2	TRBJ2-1	TGTGCCAGCAGCTTAAATCCCCCTAGCGGGGGTTACAATGAGCAGTTCTTC	CASSLNPPSGGYNEQFF
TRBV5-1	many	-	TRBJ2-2	TGCGCCAGCAGCTTGGTGCGGGTAGCCGGGGAGCTGTTTTTT	CASSLVRVAGELFF
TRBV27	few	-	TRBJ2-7	TGTGCCAGCAGTCTTCGGGGAGCTGGTTACGAGCAGTACTTC	CASSLRGAGYEQYF
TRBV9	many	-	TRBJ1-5	TGTGCCAGCAGCTCAGGGTATAATCAGCCCCAGCATTTT	CASSSGYNQPQHF
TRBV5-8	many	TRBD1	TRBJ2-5	TGTGCCAGCACCTTGGCGGGACAGGGGAAAAAGACCCAGTACTTC	CASTLAGQGKKTQYF
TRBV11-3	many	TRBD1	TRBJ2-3	TGTGCCAGCAGCAACCTTTGGGACAGGGGGTCGAATACGCAGTATTTT	CASSNLWDRGSNTQYF
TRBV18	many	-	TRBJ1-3	TGTGCCAGCTCACCAGACAGGTCGTACGGAAACACCATATATTTT	CASSPDRSYGNTIYF
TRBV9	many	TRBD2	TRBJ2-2	TGTGCCAGCAGCCCCGGGGGGACCGGGGAGCTGTTTTTT	CASSPGGTGELFF
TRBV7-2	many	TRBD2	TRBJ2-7	TGTGCCAGCAGCCCGACTAGCGGTCCCTACGAGCAGTACTTC	CASSPTSGPYEQYF
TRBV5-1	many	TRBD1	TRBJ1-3	TGCGCCAGCAGCTTGCTTCGGGACAGACACTCTGGAAACACCATATATTTT	CASSLLRDRHSGNTIYF
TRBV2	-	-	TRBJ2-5	TGTGCCAGCAGTGGAAGGGGAGAGACCCAGTACTTC	CASSGRGETQYF
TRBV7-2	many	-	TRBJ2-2	TGTGCCAGCAGCTTCAAGACAGACGGGGAGCTGTTTTTT	CASSFKTDGELFF
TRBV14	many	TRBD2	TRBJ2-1	TGTGCCAGCAGCCAAGAACTTAGACTAGCGGAACTCTACTCCTACAATGAGCAGTTCTTC	CASSQELRLAELYSYNEQFF
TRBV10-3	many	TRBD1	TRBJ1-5	TGTGCCATCAGCCCCGGGACAGGGGTAAAACAGCCCCAGCATTTT	CAISPGTGVKQPQHF
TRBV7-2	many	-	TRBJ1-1	TGTGCCAGCAGGATACATGGGAGGGGGGAGAACACTGAAGCTTTCTTT	CASRIHGRGENTEAFF
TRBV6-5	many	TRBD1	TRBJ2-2	TGTGCCAGCAGTTACCAGGGGGTTCCACCCGGGGAGCTGTTTTTT	CASSYQGVPPGELFF